These T cell receptor beta chains were read from a single sample in a study of long-term antiretroviral therapy in people with HIV. Using immunoSEQ multiplex PCR, the repertoire was profiled, and TCRdb retains in-frame clones only, with some absent. The table lists tens of thousands of clones, approximately 84% of them singletons. The source material was unsorted PBMCs, sampled 2 years after starting antiretroviral therapy. Receptors were obtained from a middle-aged man with HIV. The CDR3 runs from the conserved cysteine through the conserved F or W. A D gene is named only where the DNA matches it firmly. Clone size is stated in some rows and not others, as once, few, many or a class when expanded.

abundance,j_gene,len,v_gene,d_gene,CDR3aa,CDR3nt
.,TRBJ2-3,15,TRBV9,TRBD2,CASSVYPSGADTQYF,TGTGCCAGCAGCGTATACCCTAGCGGGGCAGATACGCAGTATTTT
few,TRBJ1-3,14,TRBV5-4,TRBD1,CASTRGDSGNTIYF,TGTGCCAGCACCAGGGGGGACTCTGGAAACACCATATATTTT
.,TRBJ1-2,15,TRBV28,.,CASNEAGTDSYGYTF,TGTGCCAGCAACGAGGCAGGGACTGATTCCTATGGCTACACCTTC
.,TRBJ1-1,13,TRBV7-2,.,CASSLEQNTEAFF,TGTGCCAGCAGCTTGGAACAGAACACTGAAGCTTTCTTT
.,TRBJ1-1,15,TRBV5-1,TRBD1,CASSPAGTANTEAFF,TGCGCCAGCAGCCCCGCCGGGACAGCGAACACTGAAGCTTTCTTT
.,TRBJ2-1,15,TRBV9,TRBD2,CASSAGLAASNEQFF,TGTGCCAGCAGCGCTGGACTAGCGGCCTCCAATGAGCAGTTCTTC
.,TRBJ1-3,16,TRBV28,.,CASSLFFSGGGNTIYF,TGTGCCAGCAGTTTATTTTTCAGTGGAGGTGGAAACACCATATATTTT
.,TRBJ1-6,14,TRBV7-2,.,CASSPSQEATGLGF,TGTGCCAGCAGCCCCAGCCAAGAGGCCACGGGCTTGGGCTTT
.,TRBJ2-4,16,TRBV18,TRBD1,CASSPRTGRLENIQYF,TGTGCCAGCTCACCCCGGACAGGACGCCTAGAAAACATTCAGTACTTC
.,TRBJ1-2,15,TRBV7-2,TRBD1,CASSLRAGGDYGYTF,TGTGCCAGCAGCTTACGGGCAGGGGGCGACTATGGCTACACCTTC
.,TRBJ2-7,14,TRBV7-9,TRBD1,CASSSDRGGYEQYF,TGTGCCAGCAGCTCCGACAGGGGTGGATACGAGCAGTACTTC
.,TRBJ2-7,15,TRBV9,TRBD1,CASSVGTGGPYEQYF,TGTGCCAGCAGCGTCGGGACAGGGGGCCCCTACGAGCAGTACTTC
few,TRBJ1-3,16,TRBV25-1,.,CASSDWDFSSGNTIYF,TGTGCCAGCAGTGATTGGGACTTCAGCTCTGGAAACACCATATATTTT
.,TRBJ2-7,15,TRBV7-2,.,CASSFQTAAGYEQYF,TGTGCCAGCAGCTTCCAAACAGCGGCCGGCTACGAGCAGTACTTC
.,TRBJ1-2,13,TRBV28,.,CASRPQGYYGYTF,TGTGCCAGCAGACCCCAAGGGTACTATGGCTACACCTTC
.,TRBJ2-3,14,TRBV7-2,TRBD2,CAKGTSGITDTQYF,TGTGCCAAAGGGACTAGCGGTATCACAGATACGCAGTATTTT
.,TRBJ2-2,16,TRBV9,.,CASSVGEGLFTGELFF,TGTGCCAGCAGCGTAGGAGAGGGGTTGTTCACCGGGGAGCTGTTTTTT
.,TRBJ1-2,15,TRBV6-1,TRBD1,CASSDPGQGAYGYTF,TGTGCCAGCAGTGATCCGGGACAGGGGGCGTATGGCTACACCTTC
.,TRBJ2-1,11,TRBV5-4,.,CASSSSTRQIF,TGTGCCAGCAGCAGTTCGACCCGCCAGATCTTC
.,TRBJ2-1,15,TRBV7-8,TRBD1,CASSPGQGIYNEQFF,TGTGCCAGCAGCCCGGGACAGGGTATCTACAATGAGCAGTTCTTC
once,TRBJ2-7,15,TRBV7-2,.,CASSLSGPNIYEQYF,TGTGCCAGCAGCTTATCTGGCCCGAACATCTACGAGCAGTACTTC
.,TRBJ2-1,13,TRBV27,.,CASSLSSYNEQFF,TGTGCCAGCAGTCTGAGCTCCTACAATGAGCAGTTCTTC
.,TRBJ2-3,13,TRBV9,.,CASSVPSTDTQYF,TGTGCCAGCAGCGTACCTAGCACAGATACGCAGTATTTT
.,TRBJ2-7,19,TRBV7-2,TRBD2,CASSLVGLAGTPITYEQYF,TGTGCCAGCAGCTTAGTCGGACTAGCGGGGACTCCTATCACCTACGAGCAGTACTTC
.,TRBJ2-7,16,TRBV13,.,CASSFGIGQSSYEQYF,TGTGCCAGCAGCTTTGGGATCGGACAGAGCTCCTACGAGCAGTACTTC
.,TRBJ1-4,17,TRBV25-1,.,CASSESPPGFTNEKLFF,TGTGCCAGCAGTGAATCCCCGCCAGGGTTCACTAATGAAAAACTGTTTTTT